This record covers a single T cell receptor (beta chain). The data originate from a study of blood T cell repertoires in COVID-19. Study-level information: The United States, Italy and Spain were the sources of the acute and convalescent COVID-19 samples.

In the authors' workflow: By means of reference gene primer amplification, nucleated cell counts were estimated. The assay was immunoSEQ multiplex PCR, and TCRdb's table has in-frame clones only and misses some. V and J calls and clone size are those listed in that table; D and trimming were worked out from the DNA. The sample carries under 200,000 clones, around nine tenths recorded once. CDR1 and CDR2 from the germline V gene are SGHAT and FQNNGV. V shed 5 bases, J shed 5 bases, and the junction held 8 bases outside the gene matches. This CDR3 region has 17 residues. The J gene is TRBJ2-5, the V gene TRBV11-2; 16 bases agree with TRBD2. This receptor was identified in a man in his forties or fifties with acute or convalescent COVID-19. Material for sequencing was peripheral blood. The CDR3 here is CASSEGTSGRASETQYF. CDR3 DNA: TGTGCCAGCAGCGAGGGGACTAGCGGGAGGGCCTCGGAGACCCAGTACTTC.